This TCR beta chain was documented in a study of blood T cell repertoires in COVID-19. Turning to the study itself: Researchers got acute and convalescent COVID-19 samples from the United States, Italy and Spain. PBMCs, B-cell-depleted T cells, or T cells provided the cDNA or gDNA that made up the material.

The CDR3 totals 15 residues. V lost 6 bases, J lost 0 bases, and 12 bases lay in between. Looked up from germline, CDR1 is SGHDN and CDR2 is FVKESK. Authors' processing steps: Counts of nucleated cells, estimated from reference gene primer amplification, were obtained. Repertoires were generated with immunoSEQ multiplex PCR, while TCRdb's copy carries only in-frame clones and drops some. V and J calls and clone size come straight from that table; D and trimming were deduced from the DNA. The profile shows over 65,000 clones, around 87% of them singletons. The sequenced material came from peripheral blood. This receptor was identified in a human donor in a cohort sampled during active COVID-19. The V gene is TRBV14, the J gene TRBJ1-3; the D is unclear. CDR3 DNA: TGTGCCAGCAGTCGAGACACAAACTCTGGAAACACCATATATTTT. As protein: CASSRDTNSGNTIYF.